These 27 T cell receptor beta chains were all obtained from the same sample, sequenced in a study of T cell responses to AZD1222 COVID-19 vaccine. Produced via immunoSEQ multiplex PCR; TCRdb's table is partial and in-frame only. The sample includes approximately 110,000 clones, approximately 90% of them seen just once. Specimen: peripheral blood, collected on day 0 of AZD1222 vaccination. The source is an adult in good health.

CDR3 in amino acids: CASGCPSSYNEQFF. The CDR3 DNA follows: TGTGCCAGCGGATGCCCTAGCTCCTACAATGAGCAGTTCTTC. The chain has TRBV21-1 and TRBJ2-1; TRBD2 is taken as the D call from the table, unchecked against the DNA. TRBV21-1 is an annotated pseudogene. The CDR3 covers 14 residues.

The J gene is TRBJ2-7, the V gene TRBV7-2; no definite D call. Germline V lookup: CDR1 SGHTA, CDR2 FQGNSA. CDR3 size: 15 residues. V lost 1 base and J 0 bases, leaving 10 bases between the germline ends. CDR3 amino acids: CASSLDNGSSYEQYF. For the CDR3, the DNA is TGTGCCAGCAGCTTAGATAACGGTTCCTCCTACGAGCAGTACTTC. Variable domain in full (rest from reference TRBV7-2 and TRBJ2-7): GAGVSQSPSNKVTEKGKDVELRCDPISGHTALYWYRQSLGQGLEFLIYFQGNSAPDKSGLPSDRFSAERTGGSVSTLTIQRTQQEDSAVYLCASSLDNGSSYEQYFGPGTRLTVT.

V and J are TRBV6-5 and TRBJ2-3; D possibly corresponds to TRBD1 (5 bases). The CDR3 is 12 residues long. Between the trimmed V and J ends, which lost 6 bases and 5 bases, there was a span of 9 bases. Germline V lookup: CDR1 MNHEY, CDR2 SVGAGI. Written as DNA, the CDR3 is TGTGCCAGCAGCCCCGACAGAGATACGCAGTATTTT. This gives the protein CASSPDRDTQYF.

This rearrangement joins TRBV19 to TRBJ1-5; no definite D call. Trimming left V 3 bases short and J 0 bases short, with 12 bases between. Germline V gene sequence: CDR1 LNHDA, CDR2 SQIVND (reference sequence). The CDR3 is made up of 16 amino acids. This CDR3 reads CASSIIPTYSNQPQHF. The CDR3 DNA sequence: TGTGCCAGTAGTATTATCCCTACCTATAGCAATCAGCCCCAGCATTTT.

Only a few counts were recorded for this clone. Its ends do not fully match the called genes, so a read error is possible. The V and J genes are TRBV7-8 and TRBJ2-5; D is tentatively TRBD1 or TRBD2 (6 bases each). Germline assignment: CDR1 SGHVS and CDR2 FQNEAQ. The CDR3 length is 15 residues. The CDR3 DNA reads TGTGCCAGCTGCTTAGGTAGGGGGGTTCAAACGACCCAGTACTTC. Protein: CASCLGRGVQTTQYF.

The chain carries TRBV28 and TRBJ1-2; no definite D call. CDR3 length: 11 residues. Germline-derived CDR1 and CDR2 are MDHEN and SYDVKM. V shed 7 bases and J shed 4 bases, with 7 bases lying between them. As DNA, the CDR3 is TGTGCCAGCAAGGATGGCTATGGCTACACCTTC. Translating gives CASKDGYGYTF.

The V call is TRBV30, the J call TRBJ2-3; TRBD2 matches at 12 bases. CDR3 length: 16 residues. V was clipped by 2 bases and J by 4 bases; unmatched bases: 7. Germline V CDR1 and CDR2: GTSNPN, SVGIG (reference sequence). CDR3 sequence: CAWSSPSGRAADTQYF. The CDR3, as DNA: TGTGCCTGGAGTTCCCCTAGCGGGAGGGCCGCAGATACGCAGTATTTT. Full variable domain (outside the CDR3, taken from reference TRBV30 and TRBJ2-3): SQTIHQWPATLVQPVGSPLSLECTVEGTSNPNLYWYRQAAGRGLQLLFYSVGIGQISSEVPQNLSASRPQDRQFILSSKKLLLSDSGFYLCAWSSPSGRAADTQYFGPGTRLTVL.

The chain combines TRBV18 with TRBJ2-5; TRBD1 is a possible D gene (5 bases). There are 15 residues in the CDR3. Germline assignment: CDR1 KGHSH and CDR2 LQKENI. V dropped 1 base and J dropped 1 base, with 10 bases sitting between them. The DNA of the CDR3 is TGTGCCAGCTCACCACGGCAGGGTATCCAAGAGACCCAGTACTTC. Translating it yields CASSPRQGIQETQYF.

The V and J genes are TRBV10-3 and TRBJ2-6; no clear D. CDR1 is ENHRY and CDR2 is SYGVKD in the germline V gene. There are 13 residues in the CDR3. Deletions cut 6 bases from V and 4 bases from J, with 7 bases between. CDR3 nucleotides: TGTGCCATCAGGGTTGCCGGGGCCAACGTCCTGACTTTC. Residues: CAIRVAGANVLTF.

This chain links TRBV7-2 with TRBJ2-1; D not certain. The CDR3 loop spans 12 amino acids. The V and J ends lost 5 bases and 10 bases respectively, with 12 bases between them. CDR1 SGHTA and CDR2 FQGNSA come from the germline V gene. The DNA of the CDR3 is TGTGCCAGCAGCCGGATAGGTGTCGAGCAGTTCTTC. Residues: CASSRIGVEQFF.

The chain combines TRBV20-1 with TRBJ2-3, with TRBD2 as a possible D gene (5 bases). The CDR3 has 17 amino acids. CDR1 and CDR2 from the germline V gene are DFQATT and SNEGSKA (reference sequence). Trimming removed 3 bases from V and 0 bases from J, with 19 bases in between. The CDR3 nucleotides are TGCAGTGCTAGTCGTGGCGCGGGTGCCTCTAGCACAGATACGCAGTATTTT. This sequence encodes CSASRGAGASSTDTQYF.

The chain joins TRBV27 to TRBJ2-2; 11 bases line up with TRBD1. V was clipped by 5 bases and J by 4 bases; unmatched bases: 3. Germline V gives CDR1 MNHEY, CDR2 SMNVEV (reference sequence). The CDR3 loop spans 15 amino acids. The CDR3, as DNA: TGTGCCAGCAGTCAGGGGACAGGGGGCACCGGGGAGCTGTTTTTT. This gives the protein CASSQGTGGTGELFF.

The V and J genes are TRBV30 and TRBJ2-5; D is undetermined. CDR3 length equals 13 residues. The germline gives CDR1 GTSNPN, CDR2 SVGIG (reference sequence). V was clipped by 0 bases and J by 5 bases, with 10 bases between them. Written as DNA, the CDR3 is TGTGCCTGGAGTGTACTACCTCTTGAGACCCAGTACTTC. The encoded protein is CAWSVLPLETQYF. The whole variable domain, filled in from reference TRBV30 and TRBJ2-5, reads SQTIHQWPATLVQPVGSPLSLECTVEGTSNPNLYWYRQAAGRGLQLLFYSVGIGQISSEVPQNLSASRPQDRQFILSSKKLLLSDSGFYLCAWSVLPLETQYFGPGTRLLVL.

This chain links TRBV30 with TRBJ1-2; 12 positions agree with TRBD1. The J segment lost 4 bases and the V segment lost 4 bases, leaving 16 bases of the junction unmatched. CDR1 and CDR2 from the germline V gene are GTSNPN and SVGIG (reference sequence). This CDR3 has 18 residues. The CDR3: CAWKRSGTGGVDRYGYTF. In DNA, the CDR3 is TGTGCCTGGAAGCGTTCAGGGACAGGGGGCGTCGACCGCTATGGCTACACCTTC. The whole variable domain, filled in from reference TRBV30 and TRBJ1-2, reads SQTIHQWPATLVQPVGSPLSLECTVEGTSNPNLYWYRQAAGRGLQLLFYSVGIGQISSEVPQNLSASRPQDRQFILSSKKLLLSDSGFYLCAWKRSGTGGVDRYGYTFGSGTRLTVV.

The genes are TRBV4-2 and TRBJ2-5; D is possibly TRBD1 (6 bases). Trimming removed 4 bases at V and 3 bases at J, with 12 bases between. The CDR3 spans 14 residues. Per the germline V gene, CDR1 is LGHNA and CDR2 is YNFKEQ. DNA for the CDR3: TGTGCCAGCAGCCCTCCTACAGGGAAAGAGACCCAGTACTTC. Translation gives CASSPPTGKETQYF.

The V gene is TRBV4-3, the J gene TRBJ2-3; 10 nucleotides line up with TRBD2. Losses at the gene ends were 4 bases for V and 4 bases for J; bases not matched to a gene: 8. There are 16 residues in the CDR3. The germline V gene has CDR1 LGHNA and CDR2 YSLEER. CDR3 protein: CASSPASGRAADTQYF. DNA of the CDR3: TGCGCCAGCAGCCCCGCCAGCGGGAGGGCCGCAGATACGCAGTATTTT.

The chain combines TRBV6-5 with TRBJ1-1, with unresolved D. CDR3 size: 14 residues. Germline CDR1 is MNHEY and CDR2 is SVGAGI. V was clipped by 2 bases and J by 1 base, with 8 bases between them. CDR3 DNA sequence: TGTGCCAGCAGTTACATACACCGGAACACTGAAGCTTTCTTT. The encoded protein is CASSYIHRNTEAFF.

V is TRBV7-3 and J is TRBJ2-1; 13 positions agree with TRBD2. The CDR3 contains 18 residues. V shed 5 bases and J 4 bases; nucleotides not matched to a gene: 11. The germline V gene has CDR1 SGHTA and CDR2 FQGTGA. Here the CDR3 reads CASSGLGLAGVGYNEQFF. The DNA for the CDR3 is TGTGCCAGCAGCGGACTTGGACTAGCGGGAGTGGGGTACAATGAGCAGTTCTTC.

This chain uses TRBV19 with TRBJ2-1, with TRBD2 matching over 14 bases. This CDR3 is built from 16 residues. With V trimmed by 5 bases and J by 6 bases, 6 bases remained unmatched. Germline-derived CDR1 and CDR2 are LNHDA and SQIVND (reference sequence). The CDR3 DNA reads TGTGCCAGTAGTGGGACTAGCGGGAGTCGGGGCAATGAGCAGTTCTTC. Amino acid sequence: CASSGTSGSRGNEQFF.

This clone appeared once. The chain joins TRBV5-1 to TRBJ1-6, with TRBD1 as a possible D gene (6 bases). The CDR3 covers 13 residues. Per germline, CDR1 SGHRS and CDR2 YFSETQ. V shed 1 base and J shed 10 bases, with 9 bases lying between them. The CDR3 spells CASSLTGISPLHF. In nucleotides, the CDR3 is TGCGCCAGCAGCTTGACAGGGATCTCACCCCTCCACTTT.

The rearrangement links TRBV4-3 to TRBJ2-5, with D perhaps TRBD1 (6 bases). Trimming shortened V by 4 bases and J by 4 bases, and 13 bases separated the two germline ends. Germline-derived CDR1 and CDR2 are LGHNA and YSLEER. This CDR3 spans 14 amino acids. CDR3 in DNA: TGCGCCAGCAGCCCCAGGGGCGTGGTAGAGACCCAGTACTTC. This encodes CASSPRGVVETQYF.

The chain uses TRBV29-1 and TRBJ2-5; no clear D gene. The CDR3 extends over 12 amino acids. V was cut by 6 bases and J by 2 bases, with 10 bases left in between. Looked up from germline, CDR1 is SQVTM and CDR2 is ANQGSEA. CDR3 bases: TGCAGCGTCGATGACTGGCAAGAGACCCAGTACTTC. Residues: CSVDDWQETQYF. The whole variable domain, remainder taken from reference TRBV29-1 and TRBJ2-5, is SAVISQKPSRDICQRGTSLTIQCQVDSQVTMMFWYRQQPGQSLTLIATANQGSEATYESGFVIDKFPISRPNLTFSTLTVSNMSPEDSSIYLCSVDDWQETQYFGPGTRLLVL.

For this clone: Other DNA sequences of this sample code for an identical CDR3. The chain is built from TRBV28 and TRBJ1-2; no reliable D call. V shed 6 bases and J shed 3 bases, with 5 bases lying between them. The CDR3 is made up of 11 amino acids. In germline, CDR1 is MDHEN, CDR2 SYDVKM. CDR3 protein: CASSTDYGYTF. DNA for the CDR3: TGTGCCAGCAGCACAGACTATGGCTACACCTTC.

This clone was observed a few times. This chain connects TRBV29-1 to TRBJ1-2; D uncertain. CDR1 is SQVTM and CDR2 is ANQGSEA in the germline V gene. Deletions cut 4 bases from V and 4 bases from J, with 7 bases between. The length of the CDR3 is 11 residues. The CDR3 DNA reads as TGCAGCGTTGTCCACTCCTATGGCTACACCTTC. It encodes CSVVHSYGYTF.

This clone was seen more than once but under ten times. The chain carries TRBV9 and TRBJ2-3; 9 nucleotides line up with TRBD1. CDR1 and CDR2 from the germline V gene are SGDLS and YYNGEE. The CDR3 has 16 amino acids. With V trimmed by 0 bases and J by 5 bases, 7 bases remained unmatched. In DNA form, the CDR3 reads TGTGCCAGCAGCGTAGCTAGTGGGGACAGGGTAGATACGCAGTATTTT. Amino acid sequence: CASSVASGDRVDTQYF. Filled out from reference TRBV9 and TRBJ2-3, the complete variable domain reads DSGVTQTPKHLITATGQRVTLRCSPRSGDLSVYWYQQSLDQGLQFLIQYYNGEERAKGNILERFSAQQFPDLHSELNLSSLELGDSALYFCASSVASGDRVDTQYFGPGTRLTVL.

J is TRBJ2-1 and V is TRBV18, with D possibly called TRBD1 or TRBD2 (5 bases each). Germline-derived CDR1 and CDR2 are KGHSH and LQKENI. The CDR3 has 14 residues. V lost 3 bases, J lost 1 base, and 7 bases lay in between. CDR3 coding DNA: TGTGCCAGCTCACCCGAGGGGTCCTACAATGAGCAGTTCTTC. Translating gives CASSPEGSYNEQFF.

The J gene is TRBJ1-1, the V gene TRBV5-4, with 7 bases matching TRBD1. The CDR3 consists of 13 residues. V shed 5 bases and J 8 bases; nucleotides not matched to a gene: 9. The V gene's germline CDR1 is SGHNT and CDR2 YYREEE (reference sequence). The CDR3 loop is CASRGWDSEEAFF. Here the CDR3 DNA reads TGTGCCAGCAGGGGATGGGACAGTGAAGAAGCTTTCTTT.